Each of the 6 T cell receptor beta chains below was sequenced from the same sample in a study of cytomegalovirus exposure and HLA in healthy donors. Here immunoSEQ multiplex PCR was the method, and the copy in TCRdb shows in-frame clones only, minus some. The table has 150,000 to 200,000 clones, about 83% seen once. Sequencing was done on a sample of PBMCs. The receptors originated from a woman aged 30 to 39 in good health and CMV-seronegative.

This clone has only one observation. The V gene is TRBV5-1, the J gene TRBJ1-2; D may be TRBD1 (6 bases). The CDR3 length is 12 residues. The V end was cut by 4 bases, the J end by 6 bases, with 10 bases between. Germline-derived CDR1 and CDR2 are SGHRS and YFSETQ. CDR3 region: CASSMPGDGYTF. CDR3 DNA sequence: TGCGCCAGCAGCATGCCAGGGGATGGCTACACCTTC.

The CDR3 coding sequence is TGTGCCACCTTCAACGGGGGACCCGCCTACAATGAGCAGTTCTTC. Its translation: CATFNGGPAYNEQFF. The V gene is TRBV19, the J gene TRBJ2-1; a weak D match, TRBD2 (6 bases). CDR1 is LNHDA and CDR2 is SQIVND in the germline V gene (reference sequence). Trimming removed 10 bases from V and 2 bases from J, with 18 bases in between. The CDR3 spans 15 residues.

V usage is TRBV6-6 and J usage is TRBJ2-1; D might be TRBD1 (5 bases). Trimming cost V 2 bases and J 8 bases, with 13 bases left between them. Germline V gene lookup returns CDR1 MNHNY and CDR2 SVGAGI (reference sequence). The CDR3 extends over 14 amino acids. DNA for the CDR3: TGTGCCAGCAGTTACGTCCAGGGTGCGGATGAGCAGTTCTTC. Its protein is CASSYVQGADEQFF.

A few counts support this clone. J is TRBJ1-5 and V is TRBV7-9; D remains unclear. CDR3 length equals 13 residues. Germline CDR1 reads SEHNR; CDR2 reads FQNEAQ (reference sequence). V was shortened by 1 base and J by 7 bases, with 8 bases between the two germline ends. CDR3 sequence (DNA): TGTGCCAGCAGCTTAGATTCGGGGCAGCCCCAGCATTTT. This gives the protein CASSLDSGQPQHF.

This clone was seen more than once but under ten times. The chain uses TRBV11-2 and TRBJ2-7, with TRBD2 as a possible D gene (5 bases). The CDR3 is 14 residues long. V lost 1 base and J 1 base, leaving 8 bases between the germline ends. Germline V gene data show CDR1 as SGHAT and CDR2 as FQNNGV. The CDR3 DNA reads as TGTGCCAGCAGCTTAGCGGGAACTTCCTACGAGCAGTACTTC. The encoded protein is CASSLAGTSYEQYF. The entire variable domain, with the rest obtained from reference TRBV11-2 and TRBJ2-7, is as follows: EAGVAQSPRYKIIEKRQSVAFWCNPISGHATLYWYQQILGQGPKLLIQFQNNGVVDDSQLPKDRFSAERLKGVDSTLKIQPAKLEDSAVYLCASSLAGTSYEQYFGPGTRLTVT.

The chain is built from TRBV4-3 and TRBJ2-1, with D tentatively TRBD2 (6 bases). Trimming pared 0 bases from V and 0 bases from J, leaving 12 bases between. The V gene's germline CDR1 is LGHNA and CDR2 YSLEER. The CDR3 loop spans 17 amino acids. CDR3 amino acids: CASSQDRGGNSYNEQFF. CDR3 DNA sequence: TGCGCCAGCAGCCAAGATAGGGGCGGGAACTCCTACAATGAGCAGTTCTTC.